A single sample is the source of the 27 T cell receptor beta chains below, sequenced in a study of blood T cell repertoires in COVID-19. Clones were read by immunoSEQ multiplex PCR, and TCRdb kept only the in-frame ones, dropping some. The data show about 260,000 clones, around nine tenths seen once. Sequencing was carried out using peripheral blood. These receptors were collected from a woman aged 60-75 years with COVID-19, enrolled during active disease.

CDR3 region: CASRRTGNNQPQHF. The CDR3 DNA is TGTGCCAGTAGAAGGACAGGGAACAATCAGCCCCAGCATTTT. The chain employs TRBV19 and TRBJ1-5; 8 bases map to TRBD1. Germline V gene sequence: CDR1 LNHDA, CDR2 SQIVND (reference sequence). The trim removed 6 bases at V and 3 bases at J, leaving 4 bases unmatched. The CDR3 is 14 amino acids. The variable domain in full, with the rest retrieved from reference TRBV19 and TRBJ1-5, is DGGITQSPKYLFRKEGQNVTLSCEQNLNHDAMYWYRQDPGQGLRLIYYSQIVNDFQKGDIAEGYSVSREKKESFPLTVTSAQKNPTAFYLCASRRTGNNQPQHFGDGTRLSIL.

The J gene is TRBJ1-2, the V gene TRBV6-5; 7 bases align to TRBD1. V shed 6 bases and J 8 bases; nucleotides not matched to a gene: 12. CDR3 length: 14 residues. Germline-derived CDR1 and CDR2 are MNHEY and SVGAGI. In DNA form, the CDR3 reads TGTGCCAGCAGCCCCTCGCGGCAGGGGGACGGCTACACCTTC. The encoded protein is CASSPSRQGDGYTF.

As for this clone: Other DNA sequences from this sample encode an identical CDR3 as well. V and J are TRBV5-1 and TRBJ1-1; the match to TRBD1 covers 9 bases. V dropped 4 bases and J dropped 5; count of bases not matched to a gene: 3. Germline-derived CDR1 and CDR2 are SGHRS and YFSETQ. This CDR3 comprises 13 residues. CDR3 amino acids: CASSLTGGTEAFF. CDR3 DNA: TGCGCCAGCAGCCTGACAGGGGGTACTGAAGCTTTCTTT. Full variable domain (rest looked up from reference TRBV5-1 and TRBJ1-1): KAGVTQTPRYLIKTRGQQVTLSCSPISGHRSVSWYQQTPGQGLQFLFEYFSETQRNKGNFPGRFSGRQFSNSRSEMNVSTLELGDSALYLCASSLTGGTEAFFGQGTRLTVV.

This chain connects TRBV30 to TRBJ2-1, with 10 bases identical to TRBD2. The length of the CDR3 is 16 residues. Germline V gene sequence: CDR1 GTSNPN, CDR2 SVGIG (reference sequence). With V trimmed by 3 bases and J by 3 bases, 8 bases remained unmatched. CDR3 coding DNA: TGTGCCTGGAGAAGAAGCGGGAGGGGGATCTACAATGAGCAGTTCTTC. Amino acids: CAWRRSGRGIYNEQFF.

The V and J genes are TRBV18 and TRBJ1-6, with 7 bases matching TRBD1. V gave up 5 bases and J gave up 7 bases; unmatched junction bases: 5. Per the germline V gene, CDR1 is KGHSH and CDR2 is LQKENI. This CDR3 is built from 14 residues. The CDR3 sequence is CASSRDSGNSPLHF. The CDR3 DNA is TGTGCCAGCTCAAGGGACAGCGGGAATTCACCCCTCCACTTT.

This rearrangement joins TRBV6-2 or TRBV6-3 to TRBJ2-2, with 8 bases identical to TRBD2. Germline lookup yields CDR1 MNHEY and CDR2 SVGEGT. CDR3 length: 16 amino acids. With 3 bases clipped from V and 4 bases from J, the junction kept 7 bases outside the gene matches. The CDR3 reads CASSYSGLGITGELFF. The CDR3 coding sequence is TGTGCCAGCAGTTATTCGGGACTAGGCATCACCGGGGAGCTGTTTTTT.

The V call is TRBV10-3, the J call TRBJ2-3; TRBD2 matches at 12 bases. Per the germline V gene, CDR1 is ENHRY and CDR2 is SYGVKD. This CDR3 spans 16 amino acids. V trimming: 5 bases; J trimming: 3 bases; junction bases outside the gene matches: 6. CDR3 residues: CAISRTSGIETDTQYF. In DNA, the CDR3 is TGTGCCATCAGTCGGACTAGCGGGATAGAGACAGATACGCAGTATTTT.

The CDR3 loop is CASSLETANYGYTF. CDR3 DNA sequence: TGCGCCAGCAGCTTGGAAACAGCTAACTATGGCTACACCTTC. V gene TRBV5-1 combines with J gene TRBJ1-2; no firm D call. V was pared by 0 bases and J by 0 bases, with 6 bases between. CDR1 SGHRS and CDR2 YFSETQ come from the germline V gene. The CDR3 runs 14 residues.

The chain joins TRBV21-1 to TRBJ2-7; the table names TRBD2, a call not compared with the DNA. TRBV21-1 is recorded as a pseudogene. This CDR3 region has 17 residues. The CDR3 region has the DNA TGTGCCAGCAGCCTAACCCCTCCACGAGCGGGAGTTGGAGAGCAGTACTTC. It codes for CASSLTPPRAGVGEQYF.

The gene calls are TRBV29-1 and TRBJ2-5, with TRBD1 matching 7 bases. The CDR3 length is 12 residues. CDR1 is SQVTM and CDR2 is ANQGSEA in the germline V gene. The CDR3 DNA is TGCAGTTCCAGGGGGTACCAAGAGACCCAGTACTTC. Its protein is CSSRGYQETQYF.

This rearrangement joins TRBV18 to TRBJ1-5, with 10 bases matching TRBD1. Germline assignment: CDR1 KGHSH and CDR2 LQKENI. J lost 1 base, V lost 0 bases, and 3 bases had no gene match. The CDR3 is 17 amino acids. The CDR3 sequence: CASSPPATGGSNQPQHF. The CDR3 coding sequence is TGTGCCAGCTCACCACCGGCGACAGGGGGCAGCAATCAGCCCCAGCATTTT. Based on the CDR3 plus reference TRBV18 and TRBJ1-5, the full variable domain is NAGVMQNPRHLVRRRGQEARLRCSPMKGHSHVYWYRQLPEEGLKFMVYLQKENIIDESGMPKERFSAEFPKEGPSILRIQQVVRGDSAAYFCASSPPATGGSNQPQHFGDGTRLSIL.

This clone was recorded once. This rearrangement joins TRBV7-2 to TRBJ2-2; D might be TRBD1 (5 bases). Trimming removed 0 bases at V and 0 bases at J, with 5 bases between. Germline V lookup: CDR1 SGHTA, CDR2 FQGNSA. This CDR3 spans 15 amino acids. CDR3 protein: CASSLATANTGELFF. Here the CDR3 DNA reads TGTGCCAGCAGCTTAGCGACAGCGAACACCGGGGAGCTGTTTTTT.

The V call is TRBV28, the J call TRBJ2-7; the D gene is possibly TRBD2 (6 bases). V lost 1 base and J lost 0, with 16 bases in between. CDR3 length equals 17 residues. In germline, CDR1 is MDHEN, CDR2 SYDVKM. The CDR3 loop is CASSLFGFSGSSYEQYF. The CDR3 nucleotides read TGTGCCAGCAGTTTATTTGGGTTTAGCGGTAGCTCCTACGAGCAGTACTTC.

The chain couples TRBV19 to TRBJ2-3; D is unresolved. V lost 1 base and J 5 bases, leaving 10 bases between the germline ends. CDR3 size: 14 residues. CDR1 and CDR2 (germline): LNHDA, SQIVND (reference sequence). The DNA of the CDR3 is TGTGCCAGTAGTATAGGGAGAAACGGAGATACGCAGTATTTT. Amino acid sequence: CASSIGRNGDTQYF.

V gene TRBV7-9 combines with J gene TRBJ2-5; D ambiguous. The CDR3 extends over 15 amino acids. Trimming shortened V by 3 bases and J by 1 base, and 12 bases separated the two germline ends. Germline CDR1 and CDR2: SEHNR and FQNEAQ (reference sequence). In nucleotides, the CDR3 is TGTGCCAGCAGCTTTGTCGGGTTCACCCAAGAGACCCAGTACTTC. It codes for CASSFVGFTQETQYF.

The rearrangement joins TRBV5-1 to TRBJ2-3; perhaps TRBD1 as D (6 bases). V was shortened by 0 bases and J by 3 bases, with 11 bases between the two germline ends. The CDR3 contains 15 residues. Germline loops: CDR1 SGHRS, CDR2 YFSETQ. The CDR3 spells CASSLGRGWTDTQYF. The CDR3 nucleotides are TGCGCCAGCAGCTTGGGCAGGGGTTGGACAGATACGCAGTATTTT.

The rearrangement links TRBV24-1 to TRBJ2-2; 7 nucleotides match TRBD1. Trimming took 3 bases from V and 4 from J; bases not matched to a gene: 7. This CDR3 has 16 amino acids. From germline, CDR1 is KGHDR and CDR2 SFDVKD. CDR3 DNA: TGTGCCACCAGTGATCCCGGACAGGCGGCCACCGGGGAGCTGTTTTTT. It codes for CATSDPGQAATGELFF.

The chain employs TRBV9 and TRBJ2-3; D is unresolved. The germline V gene encodes CDR1 SGDLS and CDR2 YYNGEE. This CDR3 has 14 amino acids. The V and J ends lost 0 bases and 4 bases respectively, with 9 bases between them. CDR3 loop: CASSVVTSPDTQYF. The CDR3 region has the DNA TGTGCCAGCAGCGTAGTTACTTCTCCAGATACGCAGTATTTT.

This chain uses TRBV7-2 with TRBJ2-7; no definite D call. Germline assignment: CDR1 SGHTA and CDR2 FQGNSA. The CDR3 runs 11 residues. Trimming shortened V by 6 bases and J by 5 bases, and 8 bases separated the two germline ends. Here the CDR3 DNA reads TGTGCCAGCAGTCACCTAGACGAGCAGTACTTC. Its translation is CASSHLDEQYF.

The J gene is TRBJ1-1, the V gene TRBV5-4; tentative D call: TRBD1 (5 bases). The CDR3 is 15 amino acids. Trimming removed 2 bases from V and 0 bases from J, with 11 bases in between. CDR1 SGHNT and CDR2 YYREEE come from the germline V gene (reference sequence). CDR3 residues: CASSFRGVMNTEAFF. The CDR3 DNA reads as TGTGCCAGCAGCTTCCGGGGGGTGATGAACACTGAAGCTTTCTTT.

CDR3 DNA: TGTGCCATCAGTGGCGAGAGTTACACTGAAGCTTTCTTT. Its protein is CAISGESYTEAFF. J is TRBJ1-1 and V is TRBV10-3; D remains unclear. The CDR3 loop spans 13 amino acids. V lost 4 bases to trimming and J lost 3 bases, with 9 bases between them. Germline assignment: CDR1 ENHRY and CDR2 SYGVKD.

This clone was detected ten times or more. The V and J genes are TRBV9 and TRBJ1-6, with D possibly matching TRBD1 (6 bases). V shed 1 base and J shed 9 bases, with 11 bases lying between them. The germline CDR1 and CDR2 sequences are SGDLS and YYNGEE. The CDR3 sequence is 14 residues long. CDR3 sequence: CASSVTGLGSPLHF. CDR3 DNA: TGTGCCAGCAGCGTAACAGGGTTAGGTTCACCCCTCCACTTT.

The chain recombines TRBV5-5 with TRBJ2-1; the match to TRBD2 covers 8 bases. CDR1 and CDR2 (germline): SGHKS, YYEKEE (reference sequence). CDR3 length: 14 amino acids. The ends lost 0 bases at V and 15 bases at J; junction bases unmatched: 11. The DNA of the CDR3 is TGTGCCAGCAGCTTGGCGGGAAGCGGGAGAGTGCTGTTCTTC. This sequence encodes CASSLAGSGRVLFF.

The chain combines TRBV9 with TRBJ2-2; perhaps TRBD1 as D (6 bases). Trimming removed 0 bases from V and 4 bases from J, with 16 bases in between. The V gene's germline CDR1 is SGDLS and CDR2 YYNGEE. CDR3 length: 17 residues. In DNA, the CDR3 is TGTGCCAGCAGCGTAGGACCGTTTCCAGGGGTCACCGGGGAGCTGTTTTTT. Translating gives CASSVGPFPGVTGELFF.

The rearrangement uses TRBV5-5 and TRBJ1-5; D is undetermined. The CDR3 runs to 14 residues. From germline, CDR1 is SGHKS and CDR2 YYEKEE (reference sequence). The germline V and J ends were trimmed by 0 bases and 2 bases, with 6 bases remaining between them. For the CDR3, the DNA is TGTGCCAGCAGCTTGGGCTATGGCAATCAGCCCCAGCATTTT. This codes for CASSLGYGNQPQHF.

This clone appeared once. The J gene is TRBJ2-7, the V gene TRBV5-1, with D possibly TRBD1 on 5 matching bases. CDR1 SGHRS and CDR2 YFSETQ come from the germline V gene. Trimming cost V 0 bases and J 6 bases, with 16 bases left between them. The CDR3 has 15 residues. The CDR3 sequence is CASSLVAGSPLEQYF. Here the CDR3 DNA reads TGCGCCAGCAGCTTGGTGGCAGGGTCTCCCCTCGAGCAGTACTTC.

The chain joins TRBV3-1 (or the pseudogene TRBV3-2) to TRBJ1-1; 8 nucleotides line up with TRBD1. The CDR3 extends over 15 amino acids. The germline V gene encodes CDR1 LGHDT and CDR2 YNNKEL (reference sequence). V trimming: 3 bases; J trimming: 4 bases; junction bases outside the gene matches: 7. The CDR3 here is CASSHQGAQITEAFF. The DNA for the CDR3 is TGTGCCAGCAGCCATCAGGGGGCGCAGATCACTGAAGCTTTCTTT.